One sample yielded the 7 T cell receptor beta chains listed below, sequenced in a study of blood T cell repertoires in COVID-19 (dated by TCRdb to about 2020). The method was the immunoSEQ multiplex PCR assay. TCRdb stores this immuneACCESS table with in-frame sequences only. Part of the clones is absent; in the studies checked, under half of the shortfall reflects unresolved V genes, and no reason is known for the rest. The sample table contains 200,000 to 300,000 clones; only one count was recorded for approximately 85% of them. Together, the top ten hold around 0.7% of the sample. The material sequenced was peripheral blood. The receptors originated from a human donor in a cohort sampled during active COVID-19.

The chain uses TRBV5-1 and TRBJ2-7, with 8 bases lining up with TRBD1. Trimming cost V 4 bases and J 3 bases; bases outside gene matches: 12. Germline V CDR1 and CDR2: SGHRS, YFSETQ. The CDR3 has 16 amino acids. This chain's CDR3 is CASSLAGTGTFYEQYF. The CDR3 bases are TGCGCCAGCAGCCTAGCCGGGACAGGAACTTTCTACGAGCAGTACTTC.

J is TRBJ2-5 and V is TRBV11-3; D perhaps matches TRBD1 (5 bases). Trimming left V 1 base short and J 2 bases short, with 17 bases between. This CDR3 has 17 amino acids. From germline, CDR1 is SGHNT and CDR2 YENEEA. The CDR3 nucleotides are TGTGCCAGCAGCTTAGGGACAATCAGGACGGATCAAGAGACCCAGTACTTC. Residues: CASSLGTIRTDQETQYF.

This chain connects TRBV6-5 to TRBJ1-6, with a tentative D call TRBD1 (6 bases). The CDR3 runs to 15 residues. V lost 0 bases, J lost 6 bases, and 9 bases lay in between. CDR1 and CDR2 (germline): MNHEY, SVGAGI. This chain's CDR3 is CASSYSGTSNSPLHF. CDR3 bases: TGTGCCAGCAGTTACTCCGGGACAAGTAATTCACCCCTCCACTTT.

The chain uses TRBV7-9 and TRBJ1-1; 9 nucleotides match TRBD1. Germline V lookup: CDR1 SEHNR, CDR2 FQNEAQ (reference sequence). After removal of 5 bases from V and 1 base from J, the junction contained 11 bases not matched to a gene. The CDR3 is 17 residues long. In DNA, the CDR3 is TGTGCCAGCAGCCCTGGGTGGGGGACAGGGCAGAACACTGAAGCTTTCTTT. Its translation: CASSPGWGTGQNTEAFF. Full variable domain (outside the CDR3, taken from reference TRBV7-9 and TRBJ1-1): DTGVSQNPRHKITKRGQNVTFRCDPISEHNRLYWYRQTLGQGPEFLTYFQNEAQLEKSRLLSDRFSAERPKGSFSTLEIQRTEQGDSAMYLCASSPGWGTGQNTEAFFGQGTRLTVV.

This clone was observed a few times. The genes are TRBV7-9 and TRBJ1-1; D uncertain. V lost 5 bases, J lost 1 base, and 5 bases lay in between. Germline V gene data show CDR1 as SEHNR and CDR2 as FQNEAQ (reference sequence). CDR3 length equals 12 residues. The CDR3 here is CASSVGNTEAFF. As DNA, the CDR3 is TGTGCCAGCAGCGTCGGGAACACTGAAGCTTTCTTT.

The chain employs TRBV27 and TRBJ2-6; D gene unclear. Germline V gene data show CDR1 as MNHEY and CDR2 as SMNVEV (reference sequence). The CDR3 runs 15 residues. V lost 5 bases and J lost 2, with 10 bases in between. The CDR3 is CASSPHSAGANVLTF. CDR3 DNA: TGTGCCAGCAGTCCACACAGTGCTGGGGCCAACGTCCTGACTTTC.

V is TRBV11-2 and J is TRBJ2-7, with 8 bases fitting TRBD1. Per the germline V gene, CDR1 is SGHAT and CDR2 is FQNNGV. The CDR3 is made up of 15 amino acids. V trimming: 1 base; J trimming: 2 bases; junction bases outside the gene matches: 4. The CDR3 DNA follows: TGTGCCAGCAGCTTAGTCGGACAGGGCCCCTACGAGCAGTACTTC. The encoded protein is CASSLVGQGPYEQYF.